The sequence of this T cell receptor beta chain was determined in a study of beta chain features in type 1 diabetes. General study points: PCR, the amplification step, might favor shorter templates, equally in patients and controls. Within each of all four CD4+ subsets, Type 1 diabetes patients had TCRB CDR3s that were moderately but significantly shorter. In the patient group, naive, central memory and Treg TCRB repertoires seemed more alike than in the healthy donor group.

Germline V CDR1 and CDR2: SGHRS, YFSETQ. V gave up 0 bases and J gave up 2 bases, with 17 bases separating them. The CDR3 has 17 amino acids. Every isolated RNA sample was fully reverse transcribed, so sequencing captured expressed TCRB transcripts. The assay was immunoSEQ multiplex PCR, and TCRdb's table has in-frame clones only and misses some. The sample consists of about 53,000 clones, 50% to 75% of them appearing once. The table lists this clone with a few counts. Its specificity is unknown. The source of this sequence is a woman aged 25 to 39 with type 1 diabetes. Specimen: stem cell memory CD4+ T cells from blood. V usage is TRBV5-1 and J usage is TRBJ2-5; D might be TRBD2 (6 bases). CDR3 region: CASSLGLRLVDQETQYF. The CDR3 coding sequence is TGCGCCAGCAGCTTGGGACTACGACTAGTAGATCAAGAGACCCAGTACTTC. The complete variable domain, with remaining parts taken from reference TRBV5-1 and TRBJ2-5, reads KAGVTQTPRYLIKTRGQQVTLSCSPISGHRSVSWYQQTPGQGLQFLFEYFSETQRNKGNFPGRFSGRQFSNSRSEMNVSTLELGDSALYLCASSLGLRLVDQETQYFGPGTRLLVL.